The entry that follows covers one TCR beta chain sequence. Its antigen is as yet unknown. The ends lost 5 bases at V and 8 bases at J; junction bases unmatched: 8. This CDR3 is 14 amino acids long. The data were obtained in a study of T-cell reconstitution after alpha-beta-depleted transplantation in children. General study points: Reportedly, roughly two months post-transplant, alpha-beta T cells arose from several hundred expanded graft clones. T-cell numbers and diversity, one year after transplant, stemmed largely from T cells that were newly produced.

TCRbeta library construction was performed incorporating unique molecular identifiers. TCRdb passed the PCR reads through MiXCR, listing each CDR3 protein once. The sample includes about a million distinct CDR3 sequences, around 30% of them seen just once. The sequences come from PBMCs, mostly from graft donor cells, collected 360 days after TCRalphabeta/CD19-depleted stem cell transplant. This chain connects TRBV12-3 or TRBV12-4 to TRBJ1-4; the match to TRBD1 covers 7 bases. This sequence originates from a boy in the first two years of life who had a stem cell transplant for SCID, so the T cells may come from the graft donor. CDR3 DNA: TGTGCCAGCAGTCCAGGGGGGATAGCGGAAAAACTGTTTTTT. Translation gives CASSPGGIAEKLFF.